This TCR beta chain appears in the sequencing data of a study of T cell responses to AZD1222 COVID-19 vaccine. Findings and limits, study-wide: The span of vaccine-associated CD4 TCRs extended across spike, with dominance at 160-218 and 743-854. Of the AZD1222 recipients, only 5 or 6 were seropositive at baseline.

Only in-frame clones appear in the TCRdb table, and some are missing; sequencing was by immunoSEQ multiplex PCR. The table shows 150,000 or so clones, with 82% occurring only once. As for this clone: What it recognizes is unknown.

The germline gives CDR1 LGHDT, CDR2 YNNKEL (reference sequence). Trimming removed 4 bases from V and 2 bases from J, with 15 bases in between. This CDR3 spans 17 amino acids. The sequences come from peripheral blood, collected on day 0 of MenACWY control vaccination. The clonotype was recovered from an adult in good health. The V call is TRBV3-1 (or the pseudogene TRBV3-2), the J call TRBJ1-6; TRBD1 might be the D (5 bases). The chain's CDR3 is CASSPGGWGTYNSPLHF. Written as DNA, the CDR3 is TGTGCCAGCAGCCCTGGGGGGTGGGGTACCTATAATTCACCCCTCCACTTT.